This T cell receptor (beta chain) was captured by sequencing in a study of T-cell memory formation after mild COVID-19. MiXCR, run by TCRdb on the 5' RACE reads, gives a single entry per CDR3 protein. Of roughly 13,000 distinct CDR3 sequences listed, about 14% are singletons. This clonotype was seen many times. Its antigen is not identified. Study-wide results and limits: Later expanders leaned toward CD4+, whereas clones contracting from day 15 to 85 were balanced CD4/CD8. Still unconfirmed is whether the second-wave clones peaking on day 37 recognized SARS-CoV-2.

Sequencing used PBMCs or a T cell subset sorted from them (not recorded which). The clonotype was recovered from a man aged 18 to 30 who had mild COVID-19 (a few samples of this study predate the infection). Cell type and time point are not known.

CDR3 in amino acids: CASTLAGGTRSTDTQYF. The DNA of the CDR3 is TGTGCCAGCACCTTAGCGGGGGGAACCAGAAGCACAGATACGCAGTATTTT. The rearrangement links TRBV6-5 to TRBJ2-3; 10 nucleotides line up with TRBD2. Germline V gene lookup returns CDR1 MNHEY and CDR2 SVGAGI. Trimming removed 7 bases from V and 0 bases from J; junction bases left unmatched: 10. The CDR3 contains 17 residues.